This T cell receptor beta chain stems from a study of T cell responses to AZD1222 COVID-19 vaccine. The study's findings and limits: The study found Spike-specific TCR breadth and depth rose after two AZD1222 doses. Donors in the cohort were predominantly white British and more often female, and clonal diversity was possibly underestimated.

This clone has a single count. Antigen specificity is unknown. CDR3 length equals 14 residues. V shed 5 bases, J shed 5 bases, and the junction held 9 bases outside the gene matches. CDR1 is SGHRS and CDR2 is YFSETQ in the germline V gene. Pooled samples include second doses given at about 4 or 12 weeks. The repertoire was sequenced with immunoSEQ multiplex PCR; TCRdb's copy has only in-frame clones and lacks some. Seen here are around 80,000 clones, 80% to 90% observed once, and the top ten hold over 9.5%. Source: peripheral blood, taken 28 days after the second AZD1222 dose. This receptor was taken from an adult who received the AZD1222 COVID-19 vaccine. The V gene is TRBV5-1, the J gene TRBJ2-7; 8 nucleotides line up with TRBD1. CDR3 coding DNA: TGCGCCAGCAGTGATCAGGGGGCATGGAACGAGCAGTACTTC. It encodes CASSDQGAWNEQYF.